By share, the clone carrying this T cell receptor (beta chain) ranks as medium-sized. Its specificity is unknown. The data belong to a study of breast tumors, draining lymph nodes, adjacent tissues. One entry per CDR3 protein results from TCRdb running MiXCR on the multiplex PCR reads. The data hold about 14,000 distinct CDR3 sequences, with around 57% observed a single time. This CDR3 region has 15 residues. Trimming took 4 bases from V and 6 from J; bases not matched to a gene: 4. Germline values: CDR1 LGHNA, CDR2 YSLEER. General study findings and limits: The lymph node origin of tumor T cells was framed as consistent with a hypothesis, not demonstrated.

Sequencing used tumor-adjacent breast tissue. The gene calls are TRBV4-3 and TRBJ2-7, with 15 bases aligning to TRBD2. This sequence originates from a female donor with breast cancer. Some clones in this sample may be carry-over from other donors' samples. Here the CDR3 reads CASSPGLAGGLEQYF. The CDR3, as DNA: TGCGCCAGCAGCCCAGGACTAGCGGGAGGGCTCGAGCAGTACTTC.